Ten or more counts support the clone carrying this T cell receptor beta chain. The antigen remains unidentified. This sample is drawn from a study of Graves' ophthalmopathy and Graves' hyperthyroidism. About the research overall: Ahead of any treatment, peripheral blood was obtained at the initial diagnosis. Broader study findings: In separating ophthalmopathy from stable hyperthyroidism, a 13-signature model achieved nearly 90% sensitivity and over 80% specificity. The authors also found most expanded thyroid clonotypes above 0.001 frequency in blood.

Amplification of TCR beta CDR3 regions used RNA transcripts. HTBI primers primed a first-round RT-PCR, and a second-round multiplex PCR followed. One entry per CDR3 protein results from TCRdb running MiXCR on the multiplex PCR reads. The table includes 200,000 to 250,000 distinct CDR3 sequences, 20% to 25% detected once. The sequenced sample consisted of peripheral blood. This clonotype was sampled from a woman in her forties or fifties with Graves' ophthalmopathy.

This CDR3 is CASSERHRALKYGYTF. CDR3 nucleotide sequence: TGTGCCAGCAGTGAACGTCACAGGGCCCTCAAATATGGCTACACCTTC. The rearrangement links TRBV6-1 to TRBJ1-2, with D perhaps matching TRBD1 (6 bases). Germline values: CDR1 MNHNS, CDR2 SASEGT. The CDR3 sequence is 16 residues long. The V end lost 2 bases, the J end lost 5 bases, and 18 bases lay between the germline ends.